These 13 T cell receptor beta chains originate from one sample sequenced in a study of regulatory T cells in long-lasting Graves disease. Described time point: newly diagnosed GD, antithyroid drugs for less than 3 months. The TCR library was made from RNA extracted from PBMCs. The TCR beta library used iRepertoire HTBI primers with Arm-PCR amplification of CDR3. TCRdb redid the calling of the multiplex PCR reads with MiXCR, one entry per CDR3 protein. The sample has more than 450,000 distinct CDR3 sequences; about 12% are singletons. The sample was also linked to a second study, of T cells in Graves' hyperthyroidism and ophthalmopathy.

The sequencing here drew on peripheral blood mononuclear cells (PBMCs), taken at new diagnosis, from a patient treated with antithyroid drugs. These receptors came from a woman aged 30 to 39 with Graves disease.

This clonotype was detected many times. Sequence at one end of the junction differs from germline and may be a read error. This rearrangement joins TRBV3-1 to TRBJ2-5; no clear D gene. In germline, CDR1 is LGHDT, CDR2 YNNKEL (reference sequence). The CDR3 contains 12 residues. CDR3 bases: TGTGCCAGCAGCCGGGATAGCAAGATTTCTGACTTC. Translated, it gives CASSRDSKISDF.

The gene calls are TRBV12-3 or TRBV12-4 and TRBJ2-3; the match to TRBD2 covers 10 bases. V lost 2 bases to trimming and J lost 3 bases; unmatched junction nucleotides: 2. CDR3 length: 15 residues. The chain's CDR3 is CASSLQTSGTDTQYF. In DNA, the CDR3 is TGTGCCAGCAGTTTACAGACTAGCGGGACAGATACGCAGTATTTT.

This clonotype was seen more than once but under ten times. The rearrangement uses TRBV7-8 and TRBJ1-2; tentative D call: TRBD1 (5 bases). Germline V CDR1 and CDR2: SGHVS, FQNEAQ. Trimming took 2 bases from V and 4 from J, leaving 14 bases between them. This CDR3 region has 15 residues. The DNA of the CDR3 is TGTGCCAGCAGCTTAAATGTCAGGGCAGGCTATGGCTACACCTTC. This encodes CASSLNVRAGYGYTF.

This sequence joins TRBV11-2 and TRBJ1-6; D is ambiguous. Germline CDR1 reads SGHAT; CDR2 reads FQNNGV. Trimming left V 6 bases short and J 5 bases short, with 8 bases between. This CDR3 contains 13 residues. The CDR3 reads CASSLIHNSPLHF. Here the CDR3 DNA reads TGTGCCAGCAGTCTAATACATAATTCACCCCTCCACTTT. Drawing the rest from reference TRBV11-2 and TRBJ1-6, the complete variable domain is EAGVAQSPRYKIIEKRQSVAFWCNPISGHATLYWYQQILGQGPKLLIQFQNNGVVDDSQLPKDRFSAERLKGVDSTLKIQPAKLEDSAVYLCASSLIHNSPLHFGNGTRLTVT.

This clonotype was picked up many times. The chain carries TRBV10-3 and TRBJ1-1, with 8 bases fitting TRBD1. In germline, CDR1 is ENHRY, CDR2 SYGVKD. The CDR3 runs 13 residues. Trimming cost V 10 bases and J 4 bases; bases outside gene matches: 8. CDR3 in amino acids: CATSGGGSTEAFF. In DNA form, the CDR3 reads TGTGCCACATCAGGGGGCGGGAGCACTGAAGCTTTCTTT.

This clonotype showed up many times. The CDR3 here is CASSEGPLSYEQYF. The CDR3, as DNA: TGTGCCAGCAGTGAAGGGCCCCTCTCCTACGAGCAGTACTTC. The gene calls are TRBV6-1 and TRBJ2-7; D gene ambiguous. The germline V gene encodes CDR1 MNHNS and CDR2 SASEGT. V gave up 1 base and J gave up 0 bases, with 7 bases separating them. The length of the CDR3 is 14 residues.

The table lists this clonotype with many counts. The chain joins TRBV12-3 or TRBV12-4 to TRBJ2-3; D is possibly TRBD1 (6 bases). Trimming left V 5 bases short and J 4 bases short, with 16 bases between. This CDR3 has 15 residues. The CDR3 sequence is CASSLGTTEADTQYF. In DNA, the CDR3 is TGTGCCAGCAGTCTAGGGACAACGGAGGCAGATACGCAGTATTTT.

Of note for this clonotype: Since no conserved phenylalanine or tryptophan closes the CDR3, a read error is the likely cause. V gene TRBV20-1 combines with J gene TRBJ2-1; TRBD1 matches 8 bases. Trimming at V came to 4 bases and at J to 6 bases, leaving 8 bases not matched to a gene. This CDR3 has 14 residues. Germline V gene sequence: CDR1 DFQATT, CDR2 SNEGSKA (reference sequence). The CDR3 nucleotides read TGCAGTGCTAACCCCGGGACAGGCGGCAATGAGCAGTTCCTC. It yields the protein CSANPGTGGNEQFL.

Comments on this clonotype: Since a much larger clone is just one base distant, this may be a read error. This chain joins TRBV30 and TRBJ2-5, with D perhaps TRBD2 (5 bases). The end of the DNA aligns better with TRBJ2-1, so the J call may be wrong. CDR1 is GTSNPN and CDR2 is SVGIG in the germline V gene (reference sequence). The CDR3 consists of 17 residues. The CDR3 DNA reads TGTGCCTGGAGTACTCGAGTGGCGGGTCGGACCCACAATGAGCAGTTCTTC. Translation gives CAWSTRVAGRTHNEQFF.

This clonotype was seen ten or more times. The genes are TRBV11-1 and TRBJ2-5, with TRBD2 identical over 13 bases. The CDR3 consists of 17 residues. Germline V gene data show CDR1 as SGHAT and CDR2 as FQDESV (reference sequence). J gave up 5 bases and V 5 bases, and 11 bases lay outside the gene matches. Here the CDR3 DNA reads TGTGCCAGCAGCGATACTACGAGGACTAGCGGGAGTGAGACCCAGTACTTC. It encodes CASSDTTRTSGSETQYF.

This clonotype was counted at least ten times. The chain links TRBV20-1 to TRBJ2-1; D is ambiguous. V was pared by 1 base and J by 7 bases, with 8 bases between. The CDR3 runs 12 residues. Looked up from germline, CDR1 is DFQATT and CDR2 is SNEGSKA (reference sequence). CDR3 bases: TGCAGTGCTAGAGCCCCCGGGAATGAGCAGTTCTTC. Translating gives CSARAPGNEQFF.

The chain recombines TRBV7-6 with TRBJ2-2, with D possibly being TRBD2 (7 bases). Germline V gene data show CDR1 as SGHVS and CDR2 as FNYEAQ. V shed 5 bases and J shed 1 base, with 11 bases lying between them. This CDR3 has 15 amino acids. The CDR3 spells CASSRGGVNTGELFF. Here the CDR3 DNA reads TGTGCCAGCAGCCGAGGGGGGGTGAACACCGGGGAGCTGTTTTTT. Using reference TRBV7-6 and TRBJ2-2 for the parts outside the CDR3, the full variable domain is GAGVSQSPRYKVTKRGQDVALRCDPISGHVSLYWYRQALGQGPEFLTYFNYEAQQDKSGLPNDRFSAERPEGSISTLTIQRTEQRDSAMYRCASSRGGVNTGELFFGEGSRLTVL.

There are many counts of this clonotype. V is TRBV28 and J is TRBJ2-3; maybe TRBD2 (6 bases). The CDR3 has 17 residues. Germline assignment: CDR1 MDHEN and CDR2 SYDVKM. Trimming removed 3 bases from V and 1 base from J, with 17 bases in between. For the CDR3, the DNA is TGTGCCAGCAGTTTCCCCCCGGGGGAAGGCCGCACAGATACGCAGTATTTT. This codes for CASSFPPGEGRTDTQYF. The whole variable domain, filled in from reference TRBV28 and TRBJ2-3, reads DVKVTQSSRYLVKRTGEKVFLECVQDMDHENMFWYRQDPGLGLRLIYFSYDVKMKEKGDIPEGYSVSREKKERFSLILESASTNQTSMYLCASSFPPGEGRTDTQYFGPGTRLTVL.